The entry below gives a single T cell receptor beta chain sequence along with its context. The antigen is unknown. Other DNA variants within this sample encode the same CDR3. The method was immunoSEQ multiplex PCR; TCRdb's version includes in-frame clones alone and lacks a portion of them. The data contain about 120,000 clones, approximately 56% of them singletons. These data come from a study of cytotoxic CD8 clonotypes in ibrutinib-treated CLL. General study results and limits: On treatment, the uncommon public clonotypes contracted or remained stable. At baseline, clonality was higher than in age-matched healthy donors and correlated with CD8+ counts. Clonality went up at ibrutinib response and then declined back toward baseline at progression.

CDR3 length equals 15 residues. Germline-derived CDR1 and CDR2 are MGHRA and YSYEKL. J was trimmed by 5 bases and V by 0 bases; bases with no gene match: 6. The V gene is TRBV4-1, the J gene TRBJ1-2, with 7 bases aligning to TRBD1. This sequence originates from a human donor with chronic lymphocytic leukemia. Here the sequenced sample was PBMCs, taken after 24 months of ibrutinib treatment. DNA for the CDR3: TGCGCCAGCAGCCAAGACCCGCAGGGGGTGTATGGCTACACCTTC. This gives the protein CASSQDPQGVYGYTF.